There are a few counts of the clone carrying this T cell receptor beta chain. Its antigen is not known. This sample was included in a study of response to subunit inactivated influenza vaccine. Findings of the study overall: Only a handful of new T cells, the authors suggested, are recruited with each seasonal influenza vaccination.

Germline CDR1 MRHNA, CDR2 SNTAGT. There are 19 residues in the CDR3. Trimming at V came to 2 bases and at J to 10 bases, leaving 21 bases not matched to a gene. TCRdb analysed the RT-PCR reads with MiXCR anew, one entry per CDR3 protein. The data show over 650,000 distinct CDR3 sequences, about 18% seen once. This chain uses TRBV6-4 with TRBJ2-1; 9 bases map to TRBD2. The sequences come from PBMCs from blood, collected less than 6 days after vaccination. The sequence was collected from a man aged 45-60 years who received an inactivated influenza vaccine. In DNA, the CDR3 is TGTGCCAGCAGTGACGGTGTCTTGGCAGCGGGGGGATGGAGGGACGAGCAGTTCTTC. Translating it yields CASSDGVLAAGGWRDEQFF.